This T cell receptor beta chain was obtained from a study of spatial heterogeneity in lung cancer. Study-level information: Sequence detection consistently recorded a greater number of beta-chain than alpha-chain sequences. Raw-read counts averaged over ten per unique TCR and UMI combination.

CDR1 and CDR2 from the germline V gene are SEHNR and FQNEAQ (reference sequence). Trimming took off 10 bases at V and 3 bases at J, with 12 bases between the two ends. This CDR3 spans 12 amino acids. A unique molecular identifier was attached to every TCR cDNA molecule. TCRdb ran MiXCR on the 5' RACE reads and lists one entry per CDR3 protein. Of some 40,000 distinct CDR3 sequences listed, under 4% are singletons. The time point denotes: sample taken at primary tumor resection. Tumor, nontumor lung or frozen PBMC supplied whole RNA that was sequenced unsorted. This sequence joins TRBV7-9 and TRBJ1-1; no clear D gene. Sample: normal lung tissue next to the tumor, taken at surgery. The sequence was obtained from a male donor with early-stage non-small cell lung cancer. CDR3 bases: TGTGCCACTCAAATAGGAGACACTGAAGCTTTCTTT. It yields the protein CATQIGDTEAFF.